The 8 T cell receptor beta chains given below trace back to one sample, sequenced in a study of cytotoxic CD8 clonotypes in ibrutinib-treated CLL. The table came from immunoSEQ multiplex PCR; TCRdb's copy has only in-frame clones and leaves some out. The table includes fewer than 35,000 clones, approximately 85% detected once. The source was PBMCs, collected after 24 months of ibrutinib treatment. These receptors originate from a human donor with chronic lymphocytic leukemia.

The chain recombines TRBV5-4 with TRBJ1-4, with a possible D match to TRBD1 (5 bases). The CDR3 totals 15 residues. The V end was cut by 2 bases, the J end by 12 bases, with 20 bases between. Germline values: CDR1 SGHNT, CDR2 YYREEE (reference sequence). The CDR3 loop is CASSLTGFAQGELFF. DNA of the CDR3: TGTGCCAGCAGCTTAACTGGGTTTGCCCAGGGCGAACTGTTTTTT.

V and J are TRBV7-3 and TRBJ2-5; 7 positions agree with TRBD1. Looked up from germline, CDR1 is SGHTA and CDR2 is FQGTGA. J lost 4 bases, V lost 5 bases, and 4 bases had no gene match. There are 13 residues in the CDR3. For the CDR3, the DNA is TGTGCCAGCAGCACGACAGGGAGAGAGACCCAGTACTTC. Translation: CASSTTGRETQYF.

The chain combines TRBV28 with TRBJ2-1; D is unresolved. The germline gives CDR1 MDHEN, CDR2 SYDVKM. V was trimmed by 1 base and J by 2 bases, leaving 9 bases between them. The length of the CDR3 is 15 residues. CDR3 loop: CASSLYIGTYNEQFF. CDR3 sequence (DNA): TGTGCCAGCAGTTTATACATTGGAACCTACAATGAGCAGTTCTTC.

The chain uses TRBV9 and TRBJ2-7; D is unresolved. V gave up 3 bases and J gave up 0 bases, with 4 bases separating them. CDR3 length: 12 residues. The germline CDR1 and CDR2 sequences are SGDLS and YYNGEE. CDR3 sequence (DNA): TGTGCCAGCAGCGGCAGCTCCTACGAGCAGTACTTC. Translating gives CASSGSSYEQYF.

The chain carries TRBV10-1 and TRBJ1-1; D perhaps matches TRBD1 (6 bases). Germline V gene lookup returns CDR1 WNHNN and CDR2 SYGVQD (reference sequence). Trimming stripped 1 base from V and 2 bases from J, with 8 bases between. The CDR3 extends over 14 amino acids. The CDR3 nucleotides are TGCGCCAGCAGTGAGTGGGGGCTAAACACTGAAGCTTTCTTT. It specifies CASSEWGLNTEAFF.

The chain couples TRBV7-9 to TRBJ2-6; D is unclear. Looked up from germline, CDR1 is SEHNR and CDR2 is FQNEAQ (reference sequence). The V end was cut by 6 bases, the J end by 0 bases, with 15 bases between. The CDR3 length is 17 residues. The CDR3 nucleotides are TGTGCCAGCAGTTTAAGACCAGGAATCTCTGGGGCCAACGTCCTGACTTTC. Translating gives CASSLRPGISGANVLTF.

The gene calls are TRBV2 and TRBJ1-3; TRBD1 might be the D (6 bases). The V gene's germline CDR1 is SNHLY and CDR2 FYNNEI. This CDR3 comprises 12 residues. Trimming took off 6 bases at V and 4 bases at J, with 7 bases between the two ends. The CDR3 DNA sequence: TGTGCCAGCAGGGACAGAGGAAACACCATATATTTT. As protein: CASRDRGNTIYF.

This rearrangement joins TRBV5-1 to TRBJ2-5, with a tentative D call TRBD2 (6 bases). CDR3 size: 13 residues. Trimming stripped 7 bases from V and 4 bases from J, with 14 bases between. The germline gives CDR1 SGHRS, CDR2 YFSETQ. The CDR3 spells CASFQLGGETQYF. CDR3 in DNA: TGCGCCAGCTTCCAATTGGGGGGAGAGACCCAGTACTTC.